Below, 25 T cell receptor beta chains from the same sample are listed, as sequenced in a study of beta chain features in type 1 diabetes. Sequenced material consisted of expressed TCRB transcripts (all of the isolated RNA was reverse transcribed). Using immunoSEQ multiplex PCR, the repertoire was profiled, and TCRdb retains in-frame clones only, with some absent. The sample lists tens of thousands of clones, approximately 56% occurring once. Material for sequencing was Tregs from blood. These TCRs come from a woman aged 18-29 years in good health.

V usage is TRBV10-3 and J usage is TRBJ2-3, with D perhaps TRBD1 (6 bases). This CDR3 is built from 17 residues. Germline V gives CDR1 ENHRY, CDR2 SYGVKD. Trimming shortened V by 5 bases and J by 2 bases, and 20 bases separated the two germline ends. This CDR3 is CAISLGAGAYTTDTQYF. The CDR3 bases are TGTGCCATCAGTTTAGGCGCAGGGGCCTATACCACAGATACGCAGTATTTT.

This rearrangement joins TRBV7-2 to TRBJ2-2, with D unresolved. Deletions cut 6 bases from V and 1 base from J, with 6 bases between. The CDR3 is 13 amino acids. Germline V lookup: CDR1 SGHTA, CDR2 FQGNSA. Written as DNA, the CDR3 is TGTGCCAGCAGTCAACAGAACACCGGGGAGCTGTTTTTT. Amino acid sequence: CASSQQNTGELFF.

This clone qualifies as medium-sized. The J gene is TRBJ2-1, the V gene TRBV28, with D perhaps matching TRBD2 (7 bases). The CDR3 sequence is 19 residues long. Between the trimmed V and J ends, which lost 3 bases and 10 bases, there was a span of 31 bases. CDR1 is MDHEN, CDR2 SYDVKM, per germline. The CDR3 reads CASSLSGGGAGLSRREQFF. CDR3 nucleotide sequence: TGTGCCAGCAGTTTGTCGGGCGGGGGCGCAGGACTTAGCCGCCGGGAGCAGTTCTTC. The variable domain in full, completed from reference TRBV28 and TRBJ2-1, reads DVKVTQSSRYLVKRTGEKVFLECVQDMDHENMFWYRQDPGLGLRLIYFSYDVKMKEKGDIPEGYSVSREKKERFSLILESASTNQTSMYLCASSLSGGGAGLSRREQFFGPGTRLTVL.

This rearrangement joins TRBV27 to TRBJ2-1; 11 positions match TRBD2. V trimming: 5 bases; J trimming: 8 bases; junction bases outside the gene matches: 8. This CDR3 is 15 amino acids long. In germline, CDR1 is MNHEY, CDR2 SMNVEV (reference sequence). CDR3 in amino acids: CASSPTSGSGYEQFF. The CDR3 DNA is TGTGCCAGCAGTCCTACTAGCGGGAGTGGGTATGAGCAGTTCTTC.

This clone turned up a few times. The rearrangement links TRBV30 to TRBJ2-1; 8 bases are a match to TRBD1. V trimming: 2 bases; J trimming: 15 bases; junction bases outside the gene matches: 9. The V gene's germline CDR1 is GTSNPN and CDR2 SVGIG (reference sequence). The CDR3 totals 12 residues. The CDR3 coding sequence is TGTGCCTGGAGTTTCCTGGACAGGGAGAGGTTCTTC. Its translation is CAWSFLDRERFF.

On this clone: Other DNA sequences from this sample encode an identical CDR3 as well. The chain couples TRBV18 to TRBJ2-5; D not resolved. The V gene lost 2 bases and the J gene lost 2 bases, with 6 bases spanning the gap. This CDR3 is 13 amino acids long. The V gene's germline CDR1 is KGHSH and CDR2 LQKENI. CDR3 bases: TGTGCCAGCTCACCAGGGCTTCAAGAGACCCAGTACTTC. Its protein is CASSPGLQETQYF.

V gene TRBV7-2 combines with J gene TRBJ2-1, with TRBD2 matching 7 bases. The CDR3 length is 15 residues. Germline CDR1 and CDR2: SGHTA and FQGNSA. After removal of 5 bases from V and 2 bases from J, the junction contained 6 bases not matched to a gene. The CDR3 reads CASSLPSGTYNEQFF. The CDR3 DNA reads as TGTGCCAGCAGCCTCCCTAGCGGAACCTACAATGAGCAGTTCTTC. Combining the CDR3 with reference TRBV7-2 and TRBJ2-1 gives the whole variable domain GAGVSQSPSNKVTEKGKDVELRCDPISGHTALYWYRQSLGQGLEFLIYFQGNSAPDKSGLPSDRFSAERTGGSVSTLTIQRTQQEDSAVYLCASSLPSGTYNEQFFGPGTRLTVL.

This rearrangement joins TRBV27 to TRBJ2-7; 10 bases fit TRBD2. The CDR3 runs 17 residues. The V gene end was trimmed by 5 bases and the J gene end by 7 bases; junction bases not matched to a gene: 17. Germline-derived CDR1 and CDR2 are MNHEY and SMNVEV (reference sequence). In DNA, the CDR3 is TGTGCCAGCAGTCCTCCACTCGCACATAGCGGGAGGTGGGAGCAGTACTTC. This codes for CASSPPLAHSGRWEQYF.

The CDR3 sequence is CASSLARERETQYF. The CDR3 nucleotides read TGCGCCAGCAGCTTGGCCAGGGAACGGGAGACCCAGTACTTC. The J gene is TRBJ2-5, the V gene TRBV5-1; a possible D gene is TRBD1 (5 bases). The CDR3 contains 14 residues. Germline loops: CDR1 SGHRS, CDR2 YFSETQ. The V end lost 0 bases, the J end lost 5 bases, and 11 bases lay between the germline ends.

In DNA, the CDR3 is TGTGCCAGCAGCTTAGGCCGAGCTAGCGGGAGAACCGGGGAGCTGTTTTTT. Its protein is CASSLGRASGRTGELFF. The genes are TRBV7-2 and TRBJ2-2, with TRBD2 matching 10 bases. The CDR3 is 17 residues long. Germline V lookup: CDR1 SGHTA, CDR2 FQGNSA. The trim removed 1 base at V and 5 bases at J, leaving 7 bases unmatched.

This chain links TRBV6-5 with TRBJ1-1, with 8 bases identical to TRBD1. CDR3 size: 13 residues. In germline, CDR1 is MNHEY, CDR2 SVGAGI. The V gene end was trimmed by 5 bases and the J gene end by 5 bases; junction bases not matched to a gene: 4. The CDR3 bases are TGTGCCAGCAGTCTCGACAGGGGAACTGAAGCTTTCTTT. It specifies CASSLDRGTEAFF.

The gene calls are TRBV5-1 and TRBJ2-7; D is unresolved. The CDR3 covers 12 residues. V was pared by 2 bases and J by 3 bases, with 6 bases between. The germline gives CDR1 SGHRS, CDR2 YFSETQ. In DNA, the CDR3 is TGCGCCAGCAGCTTCTTAGACTACGAGCAGTACTTC. Amino acids: CASSFLDYEQYF.

This clone was seen a few times. V and J are TRBV28 and TRBJ2-3, with TRBD2 matching 8 bases. This CDR3 region has 17 residues. Germline V gene data show CDR1 as MDHEN and CDR2 as SYDVKM. The V segment lost 6 bases and the J segment 5 bases; nucleotides outside the gene matches: 16. CDR3 region: CASSPSSTSVDKDTQYF. In nucleotides, the CDR3 is TGTGCCAGCAGCCCATCCTCGACTAGCGTCGATAAAGATACGCAGTATTTT.

The chain recombines TRBV6-5 with TRBJ1-1; D perhaps matches TRBD1 (5 bases). The germline V and J ends were trimmed by 5 bases and 3 bases, with 13 bases remaining between them. The CDR3 extends over 14 amino acids. Germline V gene lookup returns CDR1 MNHEY and CDR2 SVGAGI. The CDR3: CASSVQGGDTEAFF. In DNA form, the CDR3 reads TGTGCCAGCAGTGTGCAGGGAGGTGACACTGAAGCTTTCTTT.

The chain carries TRBV4-1 and TRBJ2-3; TRBD1 agrees at 8 bases. CDR1 is MGHRA, CDR2 YSYEKL, per germline. CDR3 size: 16 residues. The V and J ends lost 0 bases and 1 base, in that order; junction bases with no gene match: 3. CDR3 sequence: CASSQDKGQGTDTQYF. The CDR3 DNA reads TGCGCCAGCAGCCAAGATAAGGGACAGGGCACAGATACGCAGTATTTT.

The chain uses TRBV2 and TRBJ1-5; the D gene is possibly TRBD1 (5 bases). The CDR3 loop spans 15 amino acids. The germline V gene has CDR1 SNHLY and CDR2 FYNNEI. V lost 2 bases and J 0 bases, leaving 8 bases between the germline ends. CDR3 protein: CASSELGDSNQPQHF. CDR3 nucleotides: TGTGCCAGCAGTGAACTAGGGGATAGCAATCAGCCCCAGCATTTT.

This sequence joins TRBV4-1 and TRBJ2-1; 12 bases are a match to TRBD2. CDR1 MGHRA and CDR2 YSYEKL come from the germline V gene. CDR3 length: 16 residues. After removal of 6 bases from V and 6 bases from J, the junction contained 9 bases not matched to a gene. CDR3 region: CASRDLTSGSLNEQFF. The CDR3 coding sequence is TGCGCCAGCAGGGACCTGACTAGCGGGAGCCTCAATGAGCAGTTCTTC.

This clone appeared once. This chain links TRBV2 with TRBJ1-5; D gene ambiguous. CDR3 length: 12 amino acids. Germline V gives CDR1 SNHLY, CDR2 FYNNEI. The V gene lost 5 bases and the J gene lost 7 bases, with 9 bases spanning the gap. Written as DNA, the CDR3 is TGTGCCAGCAGTCTACGCCCCCAGCCCCAGCATTTT. This translates into CASSLRPQPQHF.

The chain recombines TRBV5-1 with TRBJ1-5, with a weak D call TRBD1 (6 bases). The CDR3 sequence is 14 residues long. Trimming cost V 3 bases and J 7 bases, with 14 bases left between them. The germline V gene encodes CDR1 SGHRS and CDR2 YFSETQ. The CDR3: CASSYTGFEQPQHF. The CDR3 coding sequence is TGCGCCAGCAGCTACACAGGGTTTGAACAGCCCCAGCATTTT.

The chain combines TRBV6-6 with TRBJ2-1; D might be TRBD2 (5 bases). Trimming took off 6 bases at V and 8 bases at J, with 17 bases between the two ends. The CDR3 is made up of 14 amino acids. Germline V gives CDR1 MNHNY, CDR2 SVGAGI (reference sequence). The CDR3 reads CASRALGVRDEQFF. The CDR3 bases are TGTGCCAGCAGAGCACTAGGCGTACGGGATGAGCAGTTCTTC.

In DNA, the CDR3 is TGTGCCAGCAGCCCTCAGGGTTTCGGAGAGACCCAGTACTTC. This gives the protein CASSPQGFGETQYF. V is TRBV7-9 and J is TRBJ2-5, with D perhaps TRBD1 (5 bases). V was cut by 5 bases and J by 4 bases, with 14 bases left in between. There are 14 residues in the CDR3. Per germline, CDR1 SEHNR and CDR2 FQNEAQ (reference sequence).

The chain is built from TRBV5-1 and TRBJ2-1, with TRBD1 identical over 9 bases. V lost 4 bases to trimming and J lost 6 bases; unmatched junction nucleotides: 8. The CDR3 has 15 residues. CDR1 SGHRS and CDR2 YFSETQ come from the germline V gene. The CDR3 region has the DNA TGCGCCAGCAGCCCTAGGACAGGGGAGGGCAATGAGCAGTTCTTC. It codes for CASSPRTGEGNEQFF.

The V gene is TRBV7-8, the J gene TRBJ1-2; 11 bases map to TRBD1. This CDR3 contains 18 residues. CDR1 is SGHVS, CDR2 FQNEAQ, per germline. Unmatched junction bases numbered 16, after V lost 4 bases and J lost 6 bases. The CDR3 coding sequence is TGTGCCAGCAGCTCCTACTATGGGACAGGGGGTACTATTGATGGCTACACCTTC. Protein product: CASSSYYGTGGTIDGYTF.

This clone has only a few counts. J is TRBJ2-7 and V is TRBV19; 11 bases line up with TRBD1. The length of the CDR3 is 16 residues. Trimming cost V 3 bases and J 5 bases; bases outside gene matches: 9. Germline CDR1 and CDR2: LNHDA and SQIVND (reference sequence). For the CDR3, the DNA is TGTGCCAGTAGTATGGCTGGGACAGGGGGGGAGAACGAGCAGTACTTC. Protein: CASSMAGTGGENEQYF.

This clone showed up just a few times. The chain combines TRBV7-2 with TRBJ2-3; D not certain. The CDR3 spans 12 residues. V lost 2 bases and J lost 5, with 5 bases in between. The germline gives CDR1 SGHTA, CDR2 FQGNSA. The CDR3 DNA follows: TGTGCCAGCAGCTTATATAGAGATACGCAGTATTTT. Amino acids: CASSLYRDTQYF. The full variable domain, its missing parts supplied by reference TRBV7-2 and TRBJ2-3, is GAGVSQSPSNKVTEKGKDVELRCDPISGHTALYWYRQSLGQGLEFLIYFQGNSAPDKSGLPSDRFSAERTGGSVSTLTIQRTQQEDSAVYLCASSLYRDTQYFGPGTRLTVL.